Included here is one TCR beta chain sequence, with context. The data were taken from a study of T cell changes during pregnancy in multiple sclerosis. V was pared by 5 bases and J by 0 bases, with 8 bases between. Germline values: CDR1 SGHTA, CDR2 FQGTGA. The CDR3 is 13 residues long. Data came from immunoSEQ multiplex PCR; TCRdb stores just in-frame clones and leaves some out. The top ten hold roughly 1.3% of the sample, which has around 40,000 clones, 85% to 90% seen once. The sequence came from a female donor with multiple sclerosis, enrolled in a pregnancy study. The chain uses TRBV7-3 and TRBJ2-7, with a tentative D call TRBD2 (5 bases). This material consisted of CD4+ T cells from peripheral blood mononuclear cells, taken in the first trimester of pregnancy. CDR3: CASSPSYSYEQYF. The CDR3 DNA follows: TGTGCCAGCAGCCCTAGCTACTCCTACGAGCAGTACTTC. Variable domain in full (rest from reference TRBV7-3 and TRBJ2-7): GAGVSQTPSNKVTEKGKYVELRCDPISGHTALYWYRQSLGQGPEFLIYFQGTGAADDSGLPNDRFFAVRPEGSVSTLKIQRTERGDSAVYLCASSPSYSYEQYFGPGTRLTVT.